Here is one TCR beta chain with its context. As yet, its antigen is unknown. The sample originates from a study of shared clonotypes between healthy human individuals. CD8 cells classed as naive were CD45RO-negative and positively selected for CCR7, excluding terminally differentiated effector memory CD45RA+ cells. Clones were read by immunoSEQ multiplex PCR, and TCRdb kept only the in-frame ones, dropping some. Here the sample spans some 2 million clones, roughly 95% being singletons. Study-wide points: Represented diversity, genetic and exposure-history alike, was limited by few donors.

Trimming cost V 7 bases and J 0 bases, with 16 bases left between them. The germline V gene encodes CDR1 LNHDA and CDR2 SQIVND (reference sequence). This CDR3 is built from 17 residues. The sequenced sample was naive CD8+ T cells sorted from blood. J is TRBJ2-6 and V is TRBV19; D may be TRBD2 (5 bases). This TCR derives from a man younger than 30 in good health. CDR3 region: CASNSPGDSSGANVLTF. For the CDR3, the DNA is TGTGCCAGTAATAGCCCCGGGGATAGCTCTGGGGCCAACGTCCTGACTTTC.